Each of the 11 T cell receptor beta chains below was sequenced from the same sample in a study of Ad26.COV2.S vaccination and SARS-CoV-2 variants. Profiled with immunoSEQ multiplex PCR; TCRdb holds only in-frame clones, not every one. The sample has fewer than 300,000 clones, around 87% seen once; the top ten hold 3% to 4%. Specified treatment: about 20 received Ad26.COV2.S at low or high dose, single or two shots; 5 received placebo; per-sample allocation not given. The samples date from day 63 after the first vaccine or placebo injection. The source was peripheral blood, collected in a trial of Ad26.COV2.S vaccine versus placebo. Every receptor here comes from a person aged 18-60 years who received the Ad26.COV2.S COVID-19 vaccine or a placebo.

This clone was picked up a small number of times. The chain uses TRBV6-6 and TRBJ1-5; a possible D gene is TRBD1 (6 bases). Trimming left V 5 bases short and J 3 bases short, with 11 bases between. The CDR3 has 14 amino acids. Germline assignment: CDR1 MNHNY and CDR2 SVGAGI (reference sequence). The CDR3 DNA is TGTGCCAGCAGTACAGGGACCACCAATCAGCCCCAGCATTTT. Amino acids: CASSTGTTNQPQHF.

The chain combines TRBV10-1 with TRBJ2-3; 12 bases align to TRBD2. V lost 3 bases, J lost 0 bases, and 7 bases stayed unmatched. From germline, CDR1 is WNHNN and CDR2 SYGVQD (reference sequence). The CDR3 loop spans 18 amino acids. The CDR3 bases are TGCGCCAGCAGTGATCGGGGACTAGCGGGTAGCAGCACAGATACGCAGTATTTT. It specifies CASSDRGLAGSSTDTQYF.

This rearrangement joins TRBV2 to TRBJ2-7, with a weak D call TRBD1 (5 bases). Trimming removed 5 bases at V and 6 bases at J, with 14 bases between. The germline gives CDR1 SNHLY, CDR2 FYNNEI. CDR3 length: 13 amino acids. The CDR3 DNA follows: TGTGCCAGCAGTCCGGCAGGGCGCGGCGAGCAGTACTTC. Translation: CASSPAGRGEQYF.

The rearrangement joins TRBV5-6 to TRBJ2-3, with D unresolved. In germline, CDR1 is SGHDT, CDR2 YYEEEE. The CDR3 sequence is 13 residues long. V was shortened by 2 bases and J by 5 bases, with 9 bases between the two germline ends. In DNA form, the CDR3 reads TGTGCCAGCAGCTTATTGGATGGAGATACGCAGTATTTT. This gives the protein CASSLLDGDTQYF. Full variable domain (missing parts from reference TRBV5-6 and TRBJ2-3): DAGVTQSPTHLIKTRGQQVTLRCSPKSGHDTVSWYQQALGQGPQFIFQYYEEEERQRGNFPDRFSGHQFPNYSSELNVNALLLGDSALYLCASSLLDGDTQYFGPGTRLTVL.

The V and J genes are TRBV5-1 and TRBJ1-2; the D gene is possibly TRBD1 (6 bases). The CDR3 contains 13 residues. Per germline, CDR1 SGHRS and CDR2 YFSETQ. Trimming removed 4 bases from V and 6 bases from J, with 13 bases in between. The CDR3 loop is CASSGTGSNGYTF. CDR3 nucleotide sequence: TGCGCCAGCAGCGGTACAGGGAGTAATGGCTACACCTTC.

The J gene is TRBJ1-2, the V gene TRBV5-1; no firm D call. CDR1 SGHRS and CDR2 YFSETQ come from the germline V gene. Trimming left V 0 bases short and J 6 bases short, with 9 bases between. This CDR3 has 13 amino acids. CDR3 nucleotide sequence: TGCGCCAGCAGCTTGGGCCATGAAGATGGCTACACCTTC. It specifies CASSLGHEDGYTF.

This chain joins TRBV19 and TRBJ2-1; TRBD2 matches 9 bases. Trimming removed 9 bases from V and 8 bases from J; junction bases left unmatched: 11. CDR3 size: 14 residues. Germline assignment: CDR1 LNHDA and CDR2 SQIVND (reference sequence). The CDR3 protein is CARETSGLVDEQFF. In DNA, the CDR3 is TGTGCCAGGGAGACTAGCGGTCTCGTGGATGAGCAGTTCTTC. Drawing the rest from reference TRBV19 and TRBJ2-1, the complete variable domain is DGGITQSPKYLFRKEGQNVTLSCEQNLNHDAMYWYRQDPGQGLRLIYYSQIVNDFQKGDIAEGYSVSREKKESFPLTVTSAQKNPTAFYLCARETSGLVDEQFFGPGTRLTVL.

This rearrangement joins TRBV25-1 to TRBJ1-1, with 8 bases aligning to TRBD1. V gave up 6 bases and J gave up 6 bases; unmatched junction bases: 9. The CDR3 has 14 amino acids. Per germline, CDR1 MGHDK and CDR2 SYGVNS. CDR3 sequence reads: CASSLLDRGSEAFF. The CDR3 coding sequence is TGTGCCAGCAGCCTCCTCGACAGGGGTTCTGAAGCTTTCTTT.

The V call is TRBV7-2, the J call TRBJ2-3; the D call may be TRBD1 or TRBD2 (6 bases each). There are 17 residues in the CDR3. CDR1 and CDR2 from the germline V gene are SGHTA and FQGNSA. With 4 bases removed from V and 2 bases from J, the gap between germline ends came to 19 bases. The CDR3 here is CASSSILGGATTDTQYF. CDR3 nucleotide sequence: TGTGCCAGCAGCTCCATCCTCGGGGGCGCAACCACAGATACGCAGTATTTT.

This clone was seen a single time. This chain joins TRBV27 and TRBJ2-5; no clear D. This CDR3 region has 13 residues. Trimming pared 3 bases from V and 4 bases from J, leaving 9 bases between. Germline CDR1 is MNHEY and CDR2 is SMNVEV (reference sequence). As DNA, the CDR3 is TGTGCCAGCAGTTTTGGATCGGTAGAGACCCAGTACTTC. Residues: CASSFGSVETQYF.

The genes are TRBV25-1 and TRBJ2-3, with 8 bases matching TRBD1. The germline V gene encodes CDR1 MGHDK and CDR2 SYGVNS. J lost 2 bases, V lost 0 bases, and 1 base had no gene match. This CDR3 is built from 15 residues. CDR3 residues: CASSEYQGATDTQYF. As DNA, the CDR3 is TGTGCCAGCAGTGAATACCAGGGGGCCACAGATACGCAGTATTTT.